These 28 T cell receptor beta chains came from one sample sequenced in a study of a mutant IDH1 vaccine in newly diagnosed glioma. Assay: immunoSEQ multiplex PCR; the TCRdb copy retains only in-frame clones and omits some. This table has under 65,000 clones, more than 80% appearing once. As to time point: baseline, week 1 (first vaccination visit). Treatment of the sample: pre-vaccination baseline after standard-of-care therapy. The source was PBMCs, collected from a glioma patient treated with radiotherapy, temozolomide or both. Receptors originate from a man between 18 and 29 years old with glioma.

This chain connects TRBV7-9 to TRBJ1-4, with D uncertain. Germline V gives CDR1 SEHNR, CDR2 FQNEAQ (reference sequence). Trimming cost V 7 bases and J 7 bases, with 19 bases left between them. The CDR3 has 15 amino acids. Written as DNA, the CDR3 is TGTGCCAGCACTCTTTCCGGTCGGACGAGTGAAAAACTGTTTTTT. Translated, it gives CASTLSGRTSEKLFF.

This rearrangement joins TRBV25-1 to TRBJ2-7; D possibly uses TRBD1 or TRBD2 (6 bases each). With 3 bases removed from V and 3 bases from J, the gap between germline ends came to 9 bases. The CDR3 spans 13 residues. Germline CDR1 and CDR2: MGHDK and SYGVNS. CDR3 DNA: TGTGCCAGCAGTGAGGGGGGCCGCTACGAGCAGTACTTC. It encodes CASSEGGRYEQYF.

The V and J genes are TRBV5-1 and TRBJ1-6; D call uncertain. V was shortened by 4 bases and J by 4 bases, with 6 bases between the two germline ends. The germline V gene encodes CDR1 SGHRS and CDR2 YFSETQ. The CDR3 covers 13 residues. CDR3 sequence: CASSQEYNSPLHF. CDR3 DNA: TGCGCCAGCAGCCAAGAGTATAATTCACCCCTCCACTTT. The whole variable domain, filled in from reference TRBV5-1 and TRBJ1-6, reads KAGVTQTPRYLIKTRGQQVTLSCSPISGHRSVSWYQQTPGQGLQFLFEYFSETQRNKGNFPGRFSGRQFSNSRSEMNVSTLELGDSALYLCASSQEYNSPLHFGNGTRLTVT.

The V and J genes are TRBV9 and TRBJ1-6, with no clear D. Germline V gene lookup returns CDR1 SGDLS and CDR2 YYNGEE. The length of the CDR3 is 18 residues. V shed 0 bases and J shed 0 bases, with 13 bases lying between them. In DNA form, the CDR3 reads TGTGCCAGCAGCGTAGAGGCCGGATCAAGCTCCTATAATTCACCCCTCCACTTT. This gives the protein CASSVEAGSSSYNSPLHF.

The chain joins TRBV18 to TRBJ2-5; D gene ambiguous. In germline, CDR1 is KGHSH, CDR2 LQKENI. V shed 3 bases and J shed 2 bases, with 10 bases lying between them. CDR3 length: 14 residues. The CDR3 DNA reads as TGTGCCAGCTCACCGCGAGTTGTTCAAGAGACCCAGTACTTC. Amino acids: CASSPRVVQETQYF.

The chain's CDR3 is CASSPQSGSGYGYTF. CDR3 coding DNA: TGTGCCAGCAGCCCCCAATCAGGGTCGGGTTATGGCTACACCTTC. This chain connects TRBV7-2 to TRBJ1-2; D might be TRBD1 (5 bases). The CDR3 is made up of 15 amino acids. V was shortened by 5 bases and J by 5 bases, with 18 bases between the two germline ends. Germline CDR1 and CDR2: SGHTA and FQGNSA.

The rearrangement uses TRBV27 and TRBJ2-7; 12 bases align to TRBD2. Germline CDR1 and CDR2: MNHEY and SMNVEV (reference sequence). V trimming: 5 bases; J trimming: 2 bases; junction bases outside the gene matches: 10. The CDR3 runs 17 residues. In DNA form, the CDR3 reads TGTGCCAGCAGTAACATTCTAGCGGGAGGGCCCACCTACGAGCAGTACTTC. Its translation: CASSNILAGGPTYEQYF.

DNA for the CDR3: TGTGCCAGCAGCATATTGAACACCGGGGAGCTGTTTTTT. Translation gives CASSILNTGELFF. The gene calls are TRBV9 and TRBJ2-2; D uncertain. The CDR3 has 13 residues. V was cut by 4 bases and J by 1 base, with 5 bases left in between. CDR1 SGDLS and CDR2 YYNGEE come from the germline V gene.

The V and J genes are TRBV5-4 and TRBJ2-5; TRBD2 agrees at 7 bases. The germline V gene has CDR1 SGHNT and CDR2 YYREEE (reference sequence). This CDR3 comprises 14 residues. V lost 4 bases to trimming and J lost 4 bases; unmatched junction nucleotides: 7. CDR3 in amino acids: CASSPGGSGETQYF. DNA for the CDR3: TGTGCCAGCAGCCCGGGCGGGAGCGGAGAGACCCAGTACTTC.

The rearrangement links TRBV7-2 to TRBJ1-4; weak D call: TRBD1 (6 bases). Germline CDR1 is SGHTA and CDR2 is FQGNSA. V was clipped by 6 bases and J by 8 bases, with 13 bases between them. This CDR3 has 13 amino acids. For the CDR3, the DNA is TGTGCCAGCAGTTTAACAGGGACCGAAAAACTGTTTTTT. Encoded protein: CASSLTGTEKLFF. Based on the CDR3 plus reference TRBV7-2 and TRBJ1-4, the full variable domain is GAGVSQSPSNKVTEKGKDVELRCDPISGHTALYWYRQSLGQGLEFLIYFQGNSAPDKSGLPSDRFSAERTGGSVSTLTIQRTQQEDSAVYLCASSLTGTEKLFFGSGTQLSVL.

In its sample, this clone was seen once. This rearrangement joins TRBV6-1 to TRBJ1-3; the D is unclear. CDR1 is MNHNS, CDR2 SASEGT, per germline. This CDR3 contains 11 residues. With 9 bases removed from V and 4 bases from J, the gap between germline ends came to 7 bases. In DNA, the CDR3 is TGTGCCAGTGGGTCGGGAAACACCATATATTTT. Amino acids: CASGSGNTIYF.

This clone is a singleton in its sample. The V and J genes are TRBV6-5 and TRBJ1-5; D gene unclear. This CDR3 comprises 14 residues. CDR1 and CDR2 from the germline V gene are MNHEY and SVGAGI. Trimming removed 6 bases at V and 1 base at J, with 10 bases between. The CDR3 sequence: CASSPQLSNQPQHF. As DNA, the CDR3 is TGTGCCAGCAGCCCACAGTTGAGCAATCAGCCCCAGCATTTT.

The rearrangement links TRBV6-1 to TRBJ1-1; D not certain. The CDR3 is 16 residues long. V was cut by 3 bases and J by 2 bases, with 16 bases left in between. Germline loops: CDR1 MNHNS, CDR2 SASEGT. The CDR3 DNA is TGTGCCAGCAGTGAGGTTCCTCATGGACTCAACACTGAAGCTTTCTTT. This sequence encodes CASSEVPHGLNTEAFF.

The CDR3 bases are TGTGCCAGCATTGAGTGGCCCGAGCAGTACTTC. Protein: CASIEWPEQYF. V and J are TRBV2 and TRBJ2-7; D not certain. Per the germline V gene, CDR1 is SNHLY and CDR2 is FYNNEI. Trimming took 7 bases from V and 6 from J, leaving 10 bases between them. This CDR3 comprises 11 residues.

The chain carries TRBV11-3 and TRBJ1-2, with TRBD1 matching 8 bases. The germline V gene encodes CDR1 SGHNT and CDR2 YENEEA. Trimming took 5 bases from V and 6 from J; bases not matched to a gene: 8. This CDR3 is 14 amino acids long. CDR3 region: CASSGSTGGDGYTF. As DNA, the CDR3 is TGTGCCAGCAGCGGGAGTACAGGGGGAGATGGCTACACCTTC.

This clone occurred a few times. One end of the junction varies from germline; a read error may be responsible. This sequence joins TRBV7-7 and TRBJ2-2, with TRBD2 matching 13 bases. CDR1 is SSHAT, CDR2 FNYEAQ, per germline (reference sequence). The CDR3 sequence is 17 residues long. Here the CDR3 reads CASSSRTSGRSTGELFF. The DNA of the CDR3 is TGTGCTAGCAGCTCCCGGACTAGCGGGAGAAGCACCGGGGAGCTGTTTTTT.

J is TRBJ2-7 and V is TRBV18; a weak D match, TRBD1 (5 bases). The CDR3 extends over 14 amino acids. Trimming left V 3 bases short and J 3 bases short, with 12 bases between. Germline lookup yields CDR1 KGHSH and CDR2 LQKENI. The CDR3 spells CASSPMQGFYEQYF. CDR3 nucleotides: TGTGCCAGCTCACCTATGCAGGGTTTCTACGAGCAGTACTTC. Complete variable domain (other parts from reference TRBV18 and TRBJ2-7): NAGVMQNPRHLVRRRGQEARLRCSPMKGHSHVYWYRQLPEEGLKFMVYLQKENIIDESGMPKERFSAEFPKEGPSILRIQQVVRGDSAAYFCASSPMQGFYEQYFGPGTRLTVT.

This sequence joins TRBV4-3 and TRBJ2-7, with TRBD2 matching over 9 bases. This CDR3 spans 14 amino acids. Germline V gene lookup returns CDR1 LGHNA and CDR2 YSLEER. The V segment lost 4 bases and the J segment 2 bases; nucleotides outside the gene matches: 3. CDR3 protein: CASSLAGGPYEQYF. CDR3 coding DNA: TGCGCCAGCAGCCTTGCGGGAGGGCCCTACGAGCAGTACTTC.

The chain is built from TRBV30 and TRBJ2-7; either TRBD1 or TRBD2 may supply D (6 bases each). The CDR3 has 13 residues. Germline CDR1 and CDR2: GTSNPN and SVGIG (reference sequence). V was trimmed by 5 bases and J by 4 bases, leaving 15 bases between them. In nucleotides, the CDR3 is TGTGCCTGGTCCGCGAAGGGGGGTTACGAGCAGTACTTC. The encoded protein is CAWSAKGGYEQYF.

The rearrangement uses TRBV5-5 and TRBJ1-4; 9 positions match TRBD1. The CDR3 length is 15 residues. V shed 4 bases and J 5 bases; nucleotides not matched to a gene: 6. CDR1 and CDR2 from the germline V gene are SGHKS and YYEKEE (reference sequence). CDR3 protein: CASSQGQGGNEKLFF. CDR3 bases: TGTGCCAGCAGCCAGGGACAGGGTGGAAATGAAAAACTGTTTTTT.

The rearrangement uses TRBV29-1 and TRBJ2-2; tentative D call: TRBD1 (5 bases). The ends were cut back, 3 bases at V and 4 bases at J, with 9 bases in the middle. Germline V CDR1 and CDR2: SQVTM, ANQGSEA. The CDR3 totals 13 residues. The CDR3 sequence is CSVDAGSTGELFF. The CDR3 DNA follows: TGCAGCGTTGACGCAGGGTCCACCGGGGAGCTGTTTTTT.

The chain joins TRBV11-3 to TRBJ2-7, with 9 bases that match TRBD2. The CDR3 runs to 15 residues. Unmatched junction bases numbered 4, after V lost 2 bases and J lost 2 bases. CDR1 and CDR2 from the germline V gene are SGHNT and YENEEA. DNA for the CDR3: TGTGCCAGCAGCTTACTAGCGGGGACAGCCTACGAGCAGTACTTC. This gives the protein CASSLLAGTAYEQYF.

This clone was detected once. The gene calls are TRBV5-4 and TRBJ2-1; 7 bases are a match to TRBD2. The ends lost 0 bases at V and 3 bases at J; junction bases unmatched: 6. The CDR3 is 16 amino acids. Germline V gene sequence: CDR1 SGHNT, CDR2 YYREEE (reference sequence). The CDR3 DNA is TGTGCCAGCAGCTTGGGGGGACTACAAAACTACAATGAGCAGTTCTTC. The encoded protein is CASSLGGLQNYNEQFF.

The V gene is TRBV7-2, the J gene TRBJ2-7, with D possibly matching TRBD1 (5 bases). The germline gives CDR1 SGHTA, CDR2 FQGNSA. CDR3 length equals 13 residues. Trimming removed 5 bases from V and 9 bases from J, with 17 bases in between. Here the CDR3 reads CASSTQGVPWQYF. The CDR3 bases are TGTGCCAGCAGCACTCAAGGGGTACCTTGGCAGTACTTC.

The chain joins TRBV6-5 to TRBJ1-1; tentative D call: TRBD1 (5 bases). The CDR3 contains 15 residues. Germline loops: CDR1 MNHEY, CDR2 SVGAGI. V was pared by 7 bases and J by 4 bases, with 19 bases between. The CDR3 is CASMPWGGGVTEAFF. DNA for the CDR3: TGTGCCAGCATGCCCTGGGGGGGAGGGGTCACTGAAGCTTTCTTT.

V is TRBV20-1 and J is TRBJ1-1; D is uncertain. The CDR3 spans 11 residues. Germline V gives CDR1 DFQATT, CDR2 SNEGSKA (reference sequence). V lost 0 bases and J 6 bases, leaving 5 bases between the germline ends. In DNA form, the CDR3 reads TGCAGTGCTAGAGAAGGCGCTGAAGCTTTCTTT. It specifies CSAREGAEAFF.

The CDR3 region has the DNA TGTGCCAGTAGTCCCGGGACAGGGGATGGCTACACCTTC. This codes for CASSPGTGDGYTF. This chain links TRBV19 with TRBJ1-2; TRBD1 matches 10 bases. Germline trimming cut 5 bases from V and 6 bases from J; bases unmatched to any gene: 3. The V gene's germline CDR1 is LNHDA and CDR2 SQIVND (reference sequence). There are 13 residues in the CDR3.

The J gene is TRBJ2-3, the V gene TRBV2; 14 positions match TRBD2. The CDR3 runs 15 residues. CDR1 is SNHLY and CDR2 is FYNNEI in the germline V gene. The V segment lost 6 bases and the J segment 3 bases; nucleotides outside the gene matches: 2. The CDR3 spells CASSRLAGGTDTQYF. The DNA for the CDR3 is TGTGCCAGCAGCCGACTAGCGGGGGGGACAGATACGCAGTATTTT.